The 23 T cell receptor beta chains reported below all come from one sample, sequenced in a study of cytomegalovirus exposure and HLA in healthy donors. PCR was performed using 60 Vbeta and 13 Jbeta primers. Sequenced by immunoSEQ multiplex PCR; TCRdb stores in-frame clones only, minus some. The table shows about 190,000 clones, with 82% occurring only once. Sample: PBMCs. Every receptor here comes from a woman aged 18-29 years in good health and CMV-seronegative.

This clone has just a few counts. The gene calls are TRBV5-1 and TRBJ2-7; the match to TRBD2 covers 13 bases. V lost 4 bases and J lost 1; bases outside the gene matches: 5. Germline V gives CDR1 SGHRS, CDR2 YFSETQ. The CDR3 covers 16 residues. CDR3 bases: TGCGCCAGCAGCCCCTGGACTAGCGGGGGTTCCTACGAGCAGTACTTC. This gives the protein CASSPWTSGGSYEQYF.

The CDR3 nucleotides are TGTGCCAGCAGTGCGGGAGACACCGGGGAGCTGTTTTTT. The encoded protein is CASSAGDTGELFF. J is TRBJ2-2 and V is TRBV6-4, with D possibly TRBD2 on 6 matching bases. This CDR3 region has 13 residues. V was shortened by 4 bases and J by 3 bases, with 6 bases between the two germline ends. Germline V gene lookup returns CDR1 MRHNA and CDR2 SNTAGT.

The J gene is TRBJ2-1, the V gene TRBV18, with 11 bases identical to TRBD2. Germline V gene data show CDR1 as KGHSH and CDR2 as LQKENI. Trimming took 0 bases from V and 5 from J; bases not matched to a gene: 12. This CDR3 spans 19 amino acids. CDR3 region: CASSPPWKTSGIQNNEQFF. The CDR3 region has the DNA TGTGCCAGCTCACCACCATGGAAGACTAGCGGGATTCAGAACAATGAGCAGTTCTTC.

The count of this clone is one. CDR3: CASSEGLRSEQYF. Here the CDR3 DNA reads TGTGCCAGCAGCGAGGGACTGAGGAGCGAGCAGTACTTC. The chain carries TRBV7-7 and TRBJ2-7; possibly TRBD2 for D (6 bases). Per the germline V gene, CDR1 is SSHAT and CDR2 is FNYEAQ (reference sequence). Trimming stripped 5 bases from V and 6 bases from J, with 14 bases between. The CDR3 runs 13 residues. The whole variable domain, remainder taken from reference TRBV7-7 and TRBJ2-7, is GAGVSQSPRYKVTKRGQDVTLRCDPISSHATLYWYQQALGQGPEFLTYFNYEAQPDKSGLPSDRFSAERPEGSISTLTIQRTEQRDSAMYRCASSEGLRSEQYFGPGTRLTVT.

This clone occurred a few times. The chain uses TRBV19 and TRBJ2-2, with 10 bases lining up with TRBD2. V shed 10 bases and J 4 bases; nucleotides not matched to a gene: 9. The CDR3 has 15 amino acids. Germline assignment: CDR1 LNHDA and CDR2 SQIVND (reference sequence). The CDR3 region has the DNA TGTGCCACGGGAAAGGGACTAGCGAGCACCGGGGAGCTGTTTTTT. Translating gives CATGKGLASTGELFF.

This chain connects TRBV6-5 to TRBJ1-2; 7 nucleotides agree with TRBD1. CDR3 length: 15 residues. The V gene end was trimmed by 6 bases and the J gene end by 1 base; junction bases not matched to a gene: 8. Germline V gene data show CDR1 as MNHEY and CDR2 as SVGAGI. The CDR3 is CASSRYPGGNYGYTF. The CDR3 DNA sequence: TGTGCCAGCAGCCGATACCCAGGGGGTAACTATGGCTACACCTTC.

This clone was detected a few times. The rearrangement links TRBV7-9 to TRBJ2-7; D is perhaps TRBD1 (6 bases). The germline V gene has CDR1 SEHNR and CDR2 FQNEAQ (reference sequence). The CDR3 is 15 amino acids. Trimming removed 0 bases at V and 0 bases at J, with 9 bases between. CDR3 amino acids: CASSLARDNSYEQYF. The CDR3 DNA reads TGTGCCAGCAGCTTAGCTCGGGACAACTCCTACGAGCAGTACTTC.

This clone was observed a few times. Here the CDR3 reads CASSPPGLGASGTDTQYF. CDR3 bases: TGTGCCAGCTCACCTCCGGGACTAGGGGCCTCGGGCACAGATACGCAGTATTTT. The chain links TRBV18 to TRBJ2-3, with 8 nucleotides matching TRBD2. The CDR3 spans 18 residues. Trimming at V came to 3 bases and at J to 1 base, leaving 12 bases not matched to a gene. Germline loops: CDR1 KGHSH, CDR2 LQKENI.

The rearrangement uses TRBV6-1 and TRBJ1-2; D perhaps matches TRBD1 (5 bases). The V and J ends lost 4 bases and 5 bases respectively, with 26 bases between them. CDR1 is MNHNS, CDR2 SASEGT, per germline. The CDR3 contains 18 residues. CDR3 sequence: CASSGPGWGRVFWYGYTF. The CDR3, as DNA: TGTGCCAGCAGTGGCCCGGGTTGGGGCAGGGTGTTTTGGTATGGCTACACCTTC.

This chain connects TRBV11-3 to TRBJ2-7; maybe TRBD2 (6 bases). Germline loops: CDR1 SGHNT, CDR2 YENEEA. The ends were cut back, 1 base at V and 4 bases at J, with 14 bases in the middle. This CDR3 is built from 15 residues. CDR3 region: CASSLGGGTDYEQYF. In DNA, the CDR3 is TGTGCCAGCAGCTTAGGAGGCGGGACCGATTACGAGCAGTACTTC.

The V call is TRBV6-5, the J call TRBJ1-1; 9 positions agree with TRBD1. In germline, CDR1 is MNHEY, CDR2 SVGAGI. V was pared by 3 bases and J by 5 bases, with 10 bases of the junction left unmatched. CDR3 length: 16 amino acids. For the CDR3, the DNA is TGTGCCAGCAGTTATGCGTTGGGACAGGGAAAAACTGAAGCTTTCTTT. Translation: CASSYALGQGKTEAFF.

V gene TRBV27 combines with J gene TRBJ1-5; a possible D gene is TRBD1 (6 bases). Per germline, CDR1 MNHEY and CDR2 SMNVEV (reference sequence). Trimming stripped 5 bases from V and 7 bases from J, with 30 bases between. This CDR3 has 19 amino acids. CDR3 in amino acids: CASSTSTYSGVGARQPQHF. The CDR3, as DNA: TGTGCCAGCAGTACTAGTACCTACTCAGGGGTTGGGGCAAGACAGCCCCAGCATTTT.

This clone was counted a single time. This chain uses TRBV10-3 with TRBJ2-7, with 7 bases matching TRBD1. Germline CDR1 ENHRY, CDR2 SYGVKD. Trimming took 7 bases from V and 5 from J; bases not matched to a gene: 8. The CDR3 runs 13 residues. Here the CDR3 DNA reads TGTGCCATCAAGAGACAGGGTGGAGACGAGCAGTACTTC. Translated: CAIKRQGGDEQYF.

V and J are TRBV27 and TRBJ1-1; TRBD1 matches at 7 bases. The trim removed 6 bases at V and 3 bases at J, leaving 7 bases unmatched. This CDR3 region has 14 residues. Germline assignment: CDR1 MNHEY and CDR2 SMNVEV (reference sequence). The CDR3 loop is CASSLVGTDTEAFF. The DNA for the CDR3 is TGTGCCAGCAGCCTAGTCGGGACAGACACTGAAGCTTTCTTT.

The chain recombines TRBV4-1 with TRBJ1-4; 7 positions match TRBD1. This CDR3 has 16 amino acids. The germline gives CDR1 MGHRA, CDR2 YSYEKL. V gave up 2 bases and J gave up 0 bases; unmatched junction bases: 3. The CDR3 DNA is TGCGCCAGCAGCCAAACAGGGGAAACAACTAATGAAAAACTGTTTTTT. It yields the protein CASSQTGETTNEKLFF.

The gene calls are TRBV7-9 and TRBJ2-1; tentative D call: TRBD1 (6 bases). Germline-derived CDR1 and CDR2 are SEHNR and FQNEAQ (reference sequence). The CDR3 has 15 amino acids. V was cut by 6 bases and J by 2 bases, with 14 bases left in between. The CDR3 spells CASRPRTEAYNEQFF. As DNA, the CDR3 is TGTGCCAGCAGGCCCCGGACAGAAGCCTACAATGAGCAGTTCTTC.

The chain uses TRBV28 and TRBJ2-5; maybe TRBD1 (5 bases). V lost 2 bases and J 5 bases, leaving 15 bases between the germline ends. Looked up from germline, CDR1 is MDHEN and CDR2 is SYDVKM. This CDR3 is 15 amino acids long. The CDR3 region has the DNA TGTGCCAGCAGTTTACTGACAGCTAGTCGGGAGACCCAGTACTTC. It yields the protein CASSLLTASRETQYF.

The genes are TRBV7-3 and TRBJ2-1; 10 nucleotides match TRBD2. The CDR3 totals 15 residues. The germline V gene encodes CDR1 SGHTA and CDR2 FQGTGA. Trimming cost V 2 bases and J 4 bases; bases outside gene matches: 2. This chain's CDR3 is CASSLGTSEYNEQFF. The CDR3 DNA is TGTGCCAGCAGCTTAGGGACTAGCGAGTACAATGAGCAGTTCTTC.

The CDR3 nucleotides read TGTGCCAGCAGTGAAGCGCGAGGGAGTCTTGGAAACACCATATATTTT. This codes for CASSEARGSLGNTIYF. The chain is built from TRBV6-1 and TRBJ1-3; D unclear. V lost 0 bases and J 3 bases, leaving 12 bases between the germline ends. Per germline, CDR1 MNHNS and CDR2 SASEGT. CDR3 length: 16 amino acids.

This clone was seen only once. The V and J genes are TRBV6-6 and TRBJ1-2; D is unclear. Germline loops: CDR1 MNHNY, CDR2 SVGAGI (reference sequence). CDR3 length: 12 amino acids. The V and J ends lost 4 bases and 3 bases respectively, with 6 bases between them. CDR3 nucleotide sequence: TGTGCCAGCAGTTCCCGGGACTATGGCTACACCTTC. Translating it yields CASSSRDYGYTF.

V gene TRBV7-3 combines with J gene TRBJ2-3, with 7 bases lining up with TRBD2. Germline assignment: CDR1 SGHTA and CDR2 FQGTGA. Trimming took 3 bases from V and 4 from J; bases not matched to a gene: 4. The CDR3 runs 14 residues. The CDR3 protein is CASSLAGEADTQYF. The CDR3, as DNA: TGTGCCAGCAGCTTGGCGGGAGAGGCAGATACGCAGTATTTT.

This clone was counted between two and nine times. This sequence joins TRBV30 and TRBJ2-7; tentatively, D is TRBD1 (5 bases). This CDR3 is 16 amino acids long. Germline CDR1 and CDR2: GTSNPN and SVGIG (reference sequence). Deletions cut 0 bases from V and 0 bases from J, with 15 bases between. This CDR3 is CAWSVKWSRDSYEQYF. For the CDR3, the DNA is TGTGCCTGGAGTGTAAAATGGTCCAGGGACTCCTACGAGCAGTACTTC.

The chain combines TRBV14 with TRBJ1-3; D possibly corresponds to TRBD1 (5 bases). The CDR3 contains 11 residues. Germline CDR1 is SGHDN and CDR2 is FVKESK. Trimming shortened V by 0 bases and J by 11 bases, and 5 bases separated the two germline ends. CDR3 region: CASSQEQAIYF. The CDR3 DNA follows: TGTGCCAGCAGCCAAGAACAGGCCATATATTTT.